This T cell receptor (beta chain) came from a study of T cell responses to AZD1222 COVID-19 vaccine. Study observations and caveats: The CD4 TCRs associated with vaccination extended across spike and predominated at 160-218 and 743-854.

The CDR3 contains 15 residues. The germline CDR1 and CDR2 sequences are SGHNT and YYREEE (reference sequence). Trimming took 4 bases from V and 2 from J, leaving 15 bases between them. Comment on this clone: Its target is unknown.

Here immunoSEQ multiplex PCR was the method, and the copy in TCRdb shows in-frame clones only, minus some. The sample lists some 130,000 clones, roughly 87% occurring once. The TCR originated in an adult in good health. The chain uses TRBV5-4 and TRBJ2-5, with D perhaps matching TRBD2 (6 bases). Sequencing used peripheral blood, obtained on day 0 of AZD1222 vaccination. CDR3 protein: CASSPSGRRQETQYF. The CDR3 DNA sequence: TGTGCCAGCAGCCCCTCGGGGAGGAGACAAGAGACCCAGTACTTC. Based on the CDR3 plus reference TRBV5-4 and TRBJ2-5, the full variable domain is ETGVTQSPTHLIKTRGQQVTLRCSSQSGHNTVSWYQQALGQGPQFIFQYYREEENGRGNFPPRFSGLQFPNYSSELNVNALELDDSALYLCASSPSGRRQETQYFGPGTRLLVL.